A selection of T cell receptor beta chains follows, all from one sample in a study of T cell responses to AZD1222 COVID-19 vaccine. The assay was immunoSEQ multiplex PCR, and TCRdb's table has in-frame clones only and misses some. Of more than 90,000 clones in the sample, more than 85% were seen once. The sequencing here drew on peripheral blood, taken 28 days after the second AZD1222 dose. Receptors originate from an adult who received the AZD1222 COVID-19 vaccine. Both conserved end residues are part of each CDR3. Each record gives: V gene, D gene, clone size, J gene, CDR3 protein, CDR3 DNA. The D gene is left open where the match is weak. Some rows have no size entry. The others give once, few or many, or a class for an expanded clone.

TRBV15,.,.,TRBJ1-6,CATSRESVQSYNSPLHF,TGTGCCACCAGCAGAGAGTCGGTACAATCCTATAATTCACCCCTCCACTTT
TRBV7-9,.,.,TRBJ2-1,CASRRDSFNEQFF,TGTGCCAGCCGTCGGGACTCTTTCAATGAGCAGTTCTTC
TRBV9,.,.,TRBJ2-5,CASSESVVGAVGTQYF,TGTGCCAGCAGCGAATCAGTGGTAGGCGCCGTGGGGACCCAGTACTTC
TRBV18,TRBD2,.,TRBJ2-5,CASSLGTSGEETQYF,TGTGCCAGCTCCCTCGGGACTAGCGGGGAAGAGACCCAGTACTTC
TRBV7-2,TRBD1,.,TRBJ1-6,CASSEQGIGSPLHF,TGTGCCAGCAGTGAACAGGGGATTGGTTCACCCCTCCACTTT
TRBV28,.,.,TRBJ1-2,CASSFALWGSRGYTF,TGTGCCAGCAGTTTTGCGCTGTGGGGCAGTCGGGGCTACACCTTC
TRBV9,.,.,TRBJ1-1,CASSPQTPGVGTEAFF,TGTGCCAGCAGCCCCCAAACCCCAGGGGTGGGCACTGAAGCTTTCTTT
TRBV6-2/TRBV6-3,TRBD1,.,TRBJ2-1,CASSYRQGVQFF,TGTGCCAGCAGTTACCGACAGGGGGTGCAGTTCTTC
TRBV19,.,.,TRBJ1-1,CASSRGYTEAFF,TGTGCCAGTAGTAGGGGGTACACTGAAGCTTTCTTT
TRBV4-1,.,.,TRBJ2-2,CASSQGPWRNTGELFF,TGCGCCAGCAGCCAAGGCCCTTGGAGAAACACCGGGGAGCTGTTTTTT
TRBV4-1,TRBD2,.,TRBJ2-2,CASSQRLASANTGELFF,TGCGCCAGCAGCCAACGACTAGCGAGCGCGAACACCGGGGAGCTGTTTTTT
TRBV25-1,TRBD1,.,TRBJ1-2,CASSESGGEGYTF,TGTGCCAGCAGTGAATCAGGGGGCGAGGGCTACACCTTC
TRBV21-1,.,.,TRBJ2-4,CASSYRDRGLCGLAKNIQYF,TGTGCCAGCAGCTACCGGGACAGGGGTTTATGCGGATTAGCCAAAAACATTCAGTACTTC
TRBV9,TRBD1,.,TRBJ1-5,CASSLTGEGPQHF,TGTGCCAGCAGCCTAACAGGGGAAGGGCCCCAGCATTTT
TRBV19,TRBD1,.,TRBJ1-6,CATGQGASPLHF,TGTGCCACGGGACAGGGGGCTTCACCCCTCCACTTT
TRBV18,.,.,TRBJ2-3,CASSPIRLTQGTDTQYF,TGTGCCAGCTCACCTATCAGGTTGACGCAGGGCACAGATACGCAGTATTTT
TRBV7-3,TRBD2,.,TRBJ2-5,CASSLTLGLTSGVETQYF,TGTGCCAGCAGCTTAACGTTGGGACTGACTAGCGGTGTCGAGACCCAGTACTTC
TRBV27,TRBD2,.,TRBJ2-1,CASSFSGTNNEQFF,TGTGCCAGCAGTTTCTCCGGGACTAACAATGAGCAGTTCTTC
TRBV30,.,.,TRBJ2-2,CAWIPDTGELFF,TGTGCCTGGATCCCGGACACCGGGGAGCTGTTTTTT
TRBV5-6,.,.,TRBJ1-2,CASSLADGREGYTF,TGTGCCAGCAGCTTGGCCGACGGACGGGAAGGCTACACCTTC
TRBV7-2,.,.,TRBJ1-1,CASSLRFLNTEAFF,TGTGCCAGCAGCTTGCGGTTTCTGAACACTGAAGCTTTCTTT
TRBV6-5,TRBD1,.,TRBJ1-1,CASTKGQMNTEAFF,TGTGCCAGCACTAAGGGACAGATGAACACTGAAGCTTTCTTT
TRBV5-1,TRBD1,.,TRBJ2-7,CASSPNGQGSYEQYF,TGCGCCAGCAGCCCGAATGGACAGGGCAGCTACGAGCAGTACTTC
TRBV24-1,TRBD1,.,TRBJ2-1,CATSDLRDSFDEQFF,TGTGCCACCAGTGATTTGCGGGACAGTTTCGATGAGCAGTTCTTC
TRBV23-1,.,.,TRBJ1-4,CASSRLPILGARREKLFF,TGCGCCAGCAGTCGACTACCAATACTGGGGGCGCGAAGGGAAAAACTGTTTTTT
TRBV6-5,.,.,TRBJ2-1,CASSYYFEGYNEQFF,TGTGCCAGCAGTTACTATTTTGAAGGGTACAATGAGCAGTTCTTC
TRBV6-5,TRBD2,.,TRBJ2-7,CASNKVAGQSISLF,TGTGCCAGCAATAAGGTAGCGGGCCAAAGTATAAGCCTCTTC
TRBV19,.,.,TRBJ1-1,CASMANTEAFF,TGTGCCAGTATGGCCAACACTGAAGCTTTCTTT
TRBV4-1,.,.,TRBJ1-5,CASSQVVQAPQHF,TGCGCCAGCAGCCAAGTCGTCCAGGCTCCCCAGCATTTT
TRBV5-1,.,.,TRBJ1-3,CASSLGDGGTAIYF,TGCGCCAGCAGCTTGGGGGACGGAGGTACCGCCATATATTTT
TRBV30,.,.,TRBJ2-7,CAWRVGSSYEQYF,TGTGCCTGGAGGGTTGGAAGCTCCTACGAGCAGTACTTC
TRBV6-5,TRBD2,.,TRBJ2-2,CASASLADYTGELFF,TGTGCCAGCGCCTCACTAGCGGACTACACCGGGGAGCTGTTTTTT
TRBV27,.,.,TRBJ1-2,CASSFAGTILPVGPYGYTF,TGTGCCAGCAGTTTTGCCGGGACAATCCTCCCTGTCGGCCCCTATGGCTACACCTTC
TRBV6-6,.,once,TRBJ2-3,CASSYSDTQYF,TGTGCCAGCAGTTATTCCGATACGCAGTATTTT
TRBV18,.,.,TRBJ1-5,CASSPRSGSSQPQHF,TGTGCCAGCTCACCACGTTCAGGCAGTTCTCAGCCCCAGCATTTT
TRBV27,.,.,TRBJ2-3,CASSPYSDGGTDTQYF,TGTGCCAGCAGTCCGTACTCGGACGGAGGGACAGATACGCAGTATTTT
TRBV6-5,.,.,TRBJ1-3,CASTQTGTVGNTIYF,TGTGCCAGCACTCAAACCGGGACGGTCGGAAACACCATATATTTT